Sequencing of this T cell receptor beta chain was carried out in a study of blood T cell repertoires in COVID-19. About the research overall: Specimens from acute and convalescent COVID-19 originated in the United States, Italy and Spain. Sample material is recorded as cDNA or gDNA derived from T cells, B-cell-depleted T cells, or PBMCs.

Trimming shortened V by 7 bases and J by 4 bases, and 11 bases separated the two germline ends. The CDR3 extends over 13 amino acids. Per the study methods: Estimation of nucleated cell counts relied on the amplification of reference gene primers. Clones were read by immunoSEQ multiplex PCR, and TCRdb kept only the in-frame ones, dropping some. V, J and clone size were drawn from that table, and D and trimming were deduced from the DNA. In the table there are some 240,000 clones, roughly 83% of which are singletons. The receptor was derived from a woman of 80 years or more with acute or convalescent COVID-19. V and J are TRBV12-3 or TRBV12-4 and TRBJ1-3; weak D call: TRBD1 (6 bases). The specimen was peripheral blood. The CDR3 DNA is TGTGCCAGCATCCCCGACAGGGGAAACACCATATATTTT. It yields the protein CASIPDRGNTIYF.